This TCR beta chain was recorded in a study of beta chain features in type 1 diabetes. Study summary: Age and gender were similar between patients and healthy donors, as were cell yields.

There are a few counts of this clone. Its antigen is not identified. Losses at the gene ends were 3 bases for V and 8 bases for J; bases not matched to a gene: 9. The CDR3 loop spans 14 amino acids. Germline values: CDR1 LNHNV, CDR2 YYDKDF (reference sequence). CD45RO/CCR7/CD25/CD127/CD95/CD27 separated CD4+ naive, central memory, regulatory and stem cell-like memory cells by sorting. The sequenced template was cDNA made from the entire isolated RNA. The protocol was immunoSEQ multiplex PCR, while the TCRdb copy is restricted to in-frame clones and leaves out a portion. The sample lists approximately 300,000 clones; about 10% were seen once. Study-level findings and limits: Lower insertion and higher deletion counts appeared at VDJ junctions in type 1 diabetes patients.

The chain recombines TRBV15 with TRBJ1-2; 7 bases line up with TRBD1. Sequenced sample: naive CD4+ T cells from blood. This sequence was found in a woman aged 25 to 39 in good health. The CDR3, as DNA: TGTGCCACCAGCAGGGGGGGACAGTCGGTAGGCTACACCTTC. Translating it yields CATSRGGQSVGYTF.